What follows are 5 T cell receptor beta chains derived from one specimen sequenced in a study of spatial heterogeneity in lung cancer. Study results and limitations: Expanded alpha and beta TCR counts within tumors tracked tumor mutation counts.

TCRdb processed the 5' RACE reads anew with MiXCR; each CDR3 protein has one entry. The sample consists of 2,700 or so distinct CDR3 sequences, 15% of them appearing once. The time point here: sample taken at primary tumor resection. No antigen is known for these receptors. The material was lung tumor tissue, obtained at surgery. The origin of the receptors is a female donor with early-stage non-small cell lung cancer.

This clonotype occurred many times. J is TRBJ1-2 and V is TRBV19; D unresolved. This CDR3 has 14 residues. CDR1 is LNHDA, CDR2 SQIVND, per germline (reference sequence). V was shortened by 7 bases and J by 3 bases, with 15 bases between the two germline ends. The CDR3 region is CASKVPGRDYGYTF. The CDR3 region has the DNA TGTGCCAGTAAGGTTCCGGGGAGAGACTATGGCTACACCTTC. The whole variable domain, filled in from reference TRBV19 and TRBJ1-2, reads DGGITQSPKYLFRKEGQNVTLSCEQNLNHDAMYWYRQDPGQGLRLIYYSQIVNDFQKGDIAEGYSVSREKKESFPLTVTSAQKNPTAFYLCASKVPGRDYGYTFGSGTRLTVV.

This clonotype qualifies as medium-sized. The CDR3 DNA sequence: TGCAGTGCTTATGGGTACACGACCTACGAGCAGTACTTC. Translated, it gives CSAYGYTTYEQYF. The chain joins TRBV20-1 to TRBJ2-7, with D uncertain. V gave up 5 bases and J gave up 2 bases, with 13 bases separating them. Germline loops: CDR1 DFQATT, CDR2 SNEGSKA (reference sequence). The CDR3 consists of 13 residues.

By proportion, this clonotype is medium-sized. This chain connects TRBV9 to TRBJ2-1; TRBD1 is a possible D gene (5 bases). Germline values: CDR1 SGDLS, CDR2 YYNGEE. V shed 0 bases and J shed 4 bases, with 5 bases lying between them. This CDR3 contains 13 residues. CDR3 region: CASSVGQYNEQFF. CDR3 in DNA: TGTGCCAGCAGCGTAGGACAGTACAATGAGCAGTTCTTC.

This clonotype is medium-sized by share. V is TRBV7-2 and J is TRBJ2-2; 8 bases agree with TRBD2. CDR3 length equals 17 residues. V lost 3 bases, J lost 0 bases, and 6 bases stayed unmatched. Germline V gene data show CDR1 as SGHTA and CDR2 as FQGNSA. In nucleotides, the CDR3 is TGTGCCAGCAGCTTGTCTTCGCGGGGGGCGAACACCGGGGAGCTGTTTTTT. Protein: CASSLSSRGANTGELFF.

The chain joins TRBV20-1 to TRBJ2-7; D is possibly TRBD2 (5 bases). The V and J ends lost 7 bases and 6 bases respectively, with 16 bases between them. The CDR3 runs 12 residues. The germline CDR1 and CDR2 sequences are DFQATT and SNEGSKA (reference sequence). CDR3 in DNA: TGCAGTGTCGAACAACGGGCGGGCGAGCAGTACTTC. The encoded protein is CSVEQRAGEQYF.